This T cell receptor (beta chain) is drawn from a study of patients and donors after allogeneic stem cell transplantation. Each CDR3 protein gets one entry after TCRdb re-called the RT-PCR reads with MiXCR. The sample lists a few hundred thousand distinct CDR3 sequences, 14% occurring once. This receptor was taken from a human donor who was either an allogeneic HSCT recipient or a stem cell or donor lymphocyte infusion donor (not recorded which). It is not recorded whose cells these are; they may come from a transplant donor. Specimen: blood, either unsorted or a sorted T cell fraction (not recorded which).

CDR3: CASGWTGYGYTF. CDR3 coding DNA: TGCGCCAGCGGATGGACAGGCTATGGCTACACCTTC. The V call is TRBV5-1, the J call TRBJ1-2; TRBD1 agrees at 7 bases. V lost 7 bases and J lost 4; bases outside the gene matches: 4. Germline V gene lookup returns CDR1 SGHRS and CDR2 YFSETQ. The CDR3 contains 12 residues.